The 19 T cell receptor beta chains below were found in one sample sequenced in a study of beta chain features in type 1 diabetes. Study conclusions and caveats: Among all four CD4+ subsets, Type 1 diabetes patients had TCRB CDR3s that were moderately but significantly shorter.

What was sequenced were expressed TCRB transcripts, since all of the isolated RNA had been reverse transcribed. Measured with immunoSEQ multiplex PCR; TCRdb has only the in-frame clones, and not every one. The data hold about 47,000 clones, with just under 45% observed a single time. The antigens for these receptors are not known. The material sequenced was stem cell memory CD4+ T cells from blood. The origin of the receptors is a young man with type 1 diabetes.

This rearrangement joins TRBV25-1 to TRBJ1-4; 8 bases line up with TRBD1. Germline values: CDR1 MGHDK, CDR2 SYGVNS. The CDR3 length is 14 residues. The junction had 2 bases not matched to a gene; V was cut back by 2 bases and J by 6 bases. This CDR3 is CASSEQGADEKLFF. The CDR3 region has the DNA TGTGCCAGCAGTGAACAGGGGGCGGATGAAAAACTGTTTTTT. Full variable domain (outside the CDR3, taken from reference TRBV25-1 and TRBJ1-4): EADIYQTPRYLVIGTGKKITLECSQTMGHDKMYWYQQDPGMELHLIHYSYGVNSTEKGDLSSESTVSRIRTEHFPLTLESARPSHTSQYLCASSEQGADEKLFFGSGTQLSVL.

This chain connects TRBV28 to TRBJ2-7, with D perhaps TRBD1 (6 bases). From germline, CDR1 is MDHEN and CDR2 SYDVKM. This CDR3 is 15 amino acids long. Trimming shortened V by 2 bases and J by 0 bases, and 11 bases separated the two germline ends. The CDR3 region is CASSLTGSISYEQYF. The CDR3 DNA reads TGTGCCAGCAGTTTAACAGGGTCAATCTCCTACGAGCAGTACTTC.

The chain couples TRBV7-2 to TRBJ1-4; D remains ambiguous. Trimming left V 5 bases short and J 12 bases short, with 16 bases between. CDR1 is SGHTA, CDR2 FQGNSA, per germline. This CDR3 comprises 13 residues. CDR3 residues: CASSPRRAAELFF. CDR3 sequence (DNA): TGTGCCAGCAGCCCTCGGCGCGCTGCGGAACTGTTTTTT.

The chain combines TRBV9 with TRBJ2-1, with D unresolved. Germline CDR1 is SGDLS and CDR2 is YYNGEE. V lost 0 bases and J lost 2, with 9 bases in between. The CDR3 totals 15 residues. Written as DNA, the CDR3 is TGTGCCAGCAGCGTAGGAGGCAGAGCCTACAATGAGCAGTTCTTC. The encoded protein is CASSVGGRAYNEQFF.

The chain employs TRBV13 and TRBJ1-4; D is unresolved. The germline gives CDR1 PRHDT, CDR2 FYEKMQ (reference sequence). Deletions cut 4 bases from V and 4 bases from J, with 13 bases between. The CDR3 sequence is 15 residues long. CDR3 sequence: CASSWARDYNEKLFF. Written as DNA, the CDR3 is TGTGCCAGCAGCTGGGCCCGTGACTATAATGAAAAACTGTTTTTT.

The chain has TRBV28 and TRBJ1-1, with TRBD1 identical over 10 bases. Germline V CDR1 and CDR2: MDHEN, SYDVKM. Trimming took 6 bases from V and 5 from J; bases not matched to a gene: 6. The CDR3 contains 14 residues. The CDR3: CASSGQGGQTEAFF. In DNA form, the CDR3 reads TGTGCCAGCAGCGGACAGGGGGGGCAAACTGAAGCTTTCTTT.

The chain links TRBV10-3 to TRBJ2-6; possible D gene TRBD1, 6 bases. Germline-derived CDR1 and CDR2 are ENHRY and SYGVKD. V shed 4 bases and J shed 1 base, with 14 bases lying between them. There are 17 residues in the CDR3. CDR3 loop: CAISGAGEGSGANVLTF. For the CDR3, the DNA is TGTGCCATCAGTGGTGCAGGGGAAGGGTCTGGGGCCAACGTCCTGACTTTC.

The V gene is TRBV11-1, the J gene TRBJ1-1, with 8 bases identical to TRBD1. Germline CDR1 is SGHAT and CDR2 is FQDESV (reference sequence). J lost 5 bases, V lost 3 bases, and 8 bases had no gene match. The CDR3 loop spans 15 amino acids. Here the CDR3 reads CASSLDRVSWTEAFF. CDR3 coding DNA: TGTGCCAGCAGCTTGGACAGGGTTTCATGGACTGAAGCTTTCTTT.

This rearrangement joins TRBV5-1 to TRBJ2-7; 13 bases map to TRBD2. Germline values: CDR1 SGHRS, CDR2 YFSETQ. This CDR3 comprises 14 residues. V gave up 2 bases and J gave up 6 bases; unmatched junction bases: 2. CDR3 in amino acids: CASSFGLAGVEQYF. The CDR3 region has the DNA TGCGCCAGCAGCTTTGGACTAGCGGGAGTCGAGCAGTACTTC.

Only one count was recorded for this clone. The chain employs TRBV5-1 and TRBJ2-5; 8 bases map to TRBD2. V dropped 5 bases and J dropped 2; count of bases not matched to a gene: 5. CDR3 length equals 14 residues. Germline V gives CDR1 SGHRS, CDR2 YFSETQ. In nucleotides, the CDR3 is TGCGCCAGCAGTTATACTAGCGGACAAGAGACCCAGTACTTC. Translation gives CASSYTSGQETQYF.

The DNA of the CDR3 is TGTGCCATCGCGGGACAGGGGCACTACGAGCAGTACTTC. This gives the protein CAIAGQGHYEQYF. V usage is TRBV10-3 and J usage is TRBJ2-7, with TRBD1 identical over 10 bases. Trimming at V came to 8 bases and at J to 3 bases, leaving 4 bases not matched to a gene. From germline, CDR1 is ENHRY and CDR2 SYGVKD. This CDR3 comprises 13 residues.

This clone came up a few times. DNA of the CDR3: TGCGCCAGCAGCTTGGGAACAGGGCGGAATCAGCCCCAGCATTTT. Residues: CASSLGTGRNQPQHF. The chain combines TRBV5-1 with TRBJ1-5; a possible D gene is TRBD1 (6 bases). The V gene's germline CDR1 is SGHRS and CDR2 YFSETQ. V dropped 0 bases and J dropped 4 bases, with 11 bases sitting between them. The CDR3 runs to 15 residues. The complete variable domain, with remaining parts taken from reference TRBV5-1 and TRBJ1-5, reads KAGVTQTPRYLIKTRGQQVTLSCSPISGHRSVSWYQQTPGQGLQFLFEYFSETQRNKGNFPGRFSGRQFSNSRSEMNVSTLELGDSALYLCASSLGTGRNQPQHFGDGTRLSIL.

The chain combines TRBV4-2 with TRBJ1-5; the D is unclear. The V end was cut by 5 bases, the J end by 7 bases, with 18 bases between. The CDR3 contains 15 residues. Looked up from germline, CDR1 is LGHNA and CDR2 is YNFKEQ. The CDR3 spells CASSLSGTDWQPQHF. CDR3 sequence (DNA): TGTGCCAGCAGCTTAAGCGGTACAGACTGGCAGCCCCAGCATTTT.

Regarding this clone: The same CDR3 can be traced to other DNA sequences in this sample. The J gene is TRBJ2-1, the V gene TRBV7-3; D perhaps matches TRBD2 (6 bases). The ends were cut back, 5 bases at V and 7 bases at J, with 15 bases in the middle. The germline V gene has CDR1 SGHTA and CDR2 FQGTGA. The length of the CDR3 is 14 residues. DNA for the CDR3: TGTGCCAGCAGCCGCCGTGCAGCGGGTAATGAGCAGTTCTTC. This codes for CASSRRAAGNEQFF.

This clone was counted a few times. The CDR3 region has the DNA TGTGCCAGCAGTTACTCTGCGGGGGCCTACGAGCAGTACTTC. Protein product: CASSYSAGAYEQYF. The chain links TRBV6-6 to TRBJ2-7, with 7 bases identical to TRBD2. V lost 0 bases and J lost 2; bases outside the gene matches: 1. The CDR3 is made up of 14 amino acids. Germline-derived CDR1 and CDR2 are MNHNY and SVGAGI (reference sequence).

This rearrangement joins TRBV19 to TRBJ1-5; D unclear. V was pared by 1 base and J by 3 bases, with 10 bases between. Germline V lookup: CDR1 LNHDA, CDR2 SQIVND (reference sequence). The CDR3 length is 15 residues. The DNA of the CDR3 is TGTGCCAGTAGTATAGGTCGGTTCTCCAATCAGCCCCAGCATTTT. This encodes CASSIGRFSNQPQHF.

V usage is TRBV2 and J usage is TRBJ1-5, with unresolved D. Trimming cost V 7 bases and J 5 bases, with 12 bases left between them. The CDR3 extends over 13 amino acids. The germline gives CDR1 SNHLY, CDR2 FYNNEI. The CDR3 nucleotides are TGTGCCAGCACGAGGGAGTCGCATCAGCCCCAGCATTTT. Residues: CASTRESHQPQHF.

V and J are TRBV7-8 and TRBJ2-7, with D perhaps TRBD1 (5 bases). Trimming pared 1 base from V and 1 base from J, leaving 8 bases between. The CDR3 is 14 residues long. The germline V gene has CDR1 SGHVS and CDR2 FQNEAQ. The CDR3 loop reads CASSLVRGSYEQYF. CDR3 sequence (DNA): TGTGCCAGCAGCTTAGTTAGGGGATCCTACGAGCAGTACTTC. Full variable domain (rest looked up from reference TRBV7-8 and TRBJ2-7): GAGVSQSPRYKVAKRGQDVALRCDPISGHVSLFWYQQALGQGPEFLTYFQNEAQLDKSGLPSDRFFAERPEGSVSTLKIQRTQQEDSAVYLCASSLVRGSYEQYFGPGTRLTVT.

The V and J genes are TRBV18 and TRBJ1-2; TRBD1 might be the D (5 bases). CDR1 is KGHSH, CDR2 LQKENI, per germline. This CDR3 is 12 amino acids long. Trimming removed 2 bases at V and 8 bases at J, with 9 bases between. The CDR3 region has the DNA TGTGCCAGCTCACCAAGGGGAGGAGGCTACACCTTC. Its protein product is CASSPRGGGYTF.